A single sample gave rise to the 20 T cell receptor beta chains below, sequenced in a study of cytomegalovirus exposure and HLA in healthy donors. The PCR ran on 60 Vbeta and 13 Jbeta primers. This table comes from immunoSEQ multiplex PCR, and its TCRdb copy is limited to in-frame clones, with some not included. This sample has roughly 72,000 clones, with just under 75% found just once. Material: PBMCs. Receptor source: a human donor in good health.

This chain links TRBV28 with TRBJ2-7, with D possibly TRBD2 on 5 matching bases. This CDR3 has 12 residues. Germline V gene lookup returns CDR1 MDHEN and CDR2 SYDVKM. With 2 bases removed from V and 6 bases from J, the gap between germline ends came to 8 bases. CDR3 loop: CASSLLGSEQYF. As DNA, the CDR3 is TGTGCCAGCAGTTTACTAGGGAGCGAGCAGTACTTC.

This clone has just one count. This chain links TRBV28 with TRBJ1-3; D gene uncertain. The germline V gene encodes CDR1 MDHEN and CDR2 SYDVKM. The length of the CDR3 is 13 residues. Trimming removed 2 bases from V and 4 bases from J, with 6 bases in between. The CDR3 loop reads CASSLMGGNTIYF. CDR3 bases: TGTGCCAGCAGTTTAATGGGCGGAAACACCATATATTTT.

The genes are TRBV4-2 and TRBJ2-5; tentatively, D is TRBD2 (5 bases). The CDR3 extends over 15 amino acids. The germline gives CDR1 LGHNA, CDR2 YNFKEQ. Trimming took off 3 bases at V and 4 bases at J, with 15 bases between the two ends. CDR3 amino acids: CASSQNRGGVETQYF. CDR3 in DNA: TGTGCCAGCAGCCAGAATCGTGGAGGAGTAGAGACCCAGTACTTC.

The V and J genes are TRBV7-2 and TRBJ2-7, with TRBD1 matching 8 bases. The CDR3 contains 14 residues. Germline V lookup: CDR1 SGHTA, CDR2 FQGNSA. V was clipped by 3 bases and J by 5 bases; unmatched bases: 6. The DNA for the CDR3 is TGTGCCAGCAGCTTTGGACAGGGTCGCAACGAGCAGTACTTC. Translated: CASSFGQGRNEQYF.

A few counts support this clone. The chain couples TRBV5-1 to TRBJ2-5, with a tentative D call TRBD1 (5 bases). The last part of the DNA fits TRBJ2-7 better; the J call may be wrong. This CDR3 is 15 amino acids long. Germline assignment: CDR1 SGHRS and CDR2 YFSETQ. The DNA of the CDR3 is TGCGCCAGCTCGAAAGGGGTAGCCAACTCCTACGAGCAGTACTTC. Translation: CASSKGVANSYEQYF.

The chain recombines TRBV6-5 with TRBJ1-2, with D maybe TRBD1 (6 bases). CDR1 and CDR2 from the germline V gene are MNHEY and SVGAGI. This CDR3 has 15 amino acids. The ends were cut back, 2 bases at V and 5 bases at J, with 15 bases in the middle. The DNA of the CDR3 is TGTGCCAGCAGTTACCGTGGGGGGGGCGGGTATGGCTACACCTTC. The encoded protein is CASSYRGGGGYGYTF.

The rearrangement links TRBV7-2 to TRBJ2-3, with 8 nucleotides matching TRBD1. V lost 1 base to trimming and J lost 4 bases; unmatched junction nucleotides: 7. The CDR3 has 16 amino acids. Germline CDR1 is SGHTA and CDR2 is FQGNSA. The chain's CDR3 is CASSLGAGGQSDTQYF. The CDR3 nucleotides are TGTGCCAGCAGCTTAGGGGCAGGGGGCCAGTCAGATACGCAGTATTTT.

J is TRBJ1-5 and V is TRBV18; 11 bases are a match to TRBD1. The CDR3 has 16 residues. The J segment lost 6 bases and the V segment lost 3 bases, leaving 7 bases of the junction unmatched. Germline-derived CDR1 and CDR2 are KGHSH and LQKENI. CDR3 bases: TGTGCCAGCTCACCCGGACAGGGGGCCCACGGTCAGCCCCAGCATTTT. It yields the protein CASSPGQGAHGQPQHF.

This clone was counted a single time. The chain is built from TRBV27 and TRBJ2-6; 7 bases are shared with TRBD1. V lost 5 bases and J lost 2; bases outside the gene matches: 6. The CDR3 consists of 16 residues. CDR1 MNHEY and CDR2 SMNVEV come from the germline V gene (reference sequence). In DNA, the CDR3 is TGTGCCAGCAGTCCGCTTCAGGGGGCTGGGGCCAACGTCCTGACTTTC. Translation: CASSPLQGAGANVLTF.

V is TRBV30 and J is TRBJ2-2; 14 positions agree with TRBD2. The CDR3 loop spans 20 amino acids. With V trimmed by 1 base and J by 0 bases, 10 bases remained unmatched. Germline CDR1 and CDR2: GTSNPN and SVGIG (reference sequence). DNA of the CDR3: TGTGCCTGGAGTGAGACGGGACTAGCGGGAGATAAGGCGAACACCGGGGAGCTGTTTTTT. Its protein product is CAWSETGLAGDKANTGELFF.

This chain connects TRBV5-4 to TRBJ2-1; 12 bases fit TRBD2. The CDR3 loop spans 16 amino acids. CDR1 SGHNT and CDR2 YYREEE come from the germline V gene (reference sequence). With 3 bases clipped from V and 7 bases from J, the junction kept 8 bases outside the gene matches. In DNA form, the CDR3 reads TGTGCCAGCAGCTCCGGACTAGCGGGAATCGGGAATGAGCAGTTCTTC. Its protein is CASSSGLAGIGNEQFF.

CDR3 in amino acids: CASSTSGTGRYEQYF. In DNA, the CDR3 is TGTGCCAGTAGTACCTCCGGGACAGGGCGCTACGAGCAGTACTTC. The chain has TRBV19 and TRBJ2-7; 9 bases are a match to TRBD1. The CDR3 extends over 15 amino acids. Germline values: CDR1 LNHDA, CDR2 SQIVND (reference sequence). Trimming removed 4 bases from V and 3 bases from J; junction bases left unmatched: 7.

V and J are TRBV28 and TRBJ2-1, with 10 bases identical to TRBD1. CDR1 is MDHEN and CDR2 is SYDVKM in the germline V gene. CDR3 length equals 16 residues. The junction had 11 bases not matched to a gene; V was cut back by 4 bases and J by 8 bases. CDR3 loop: CASSSRDRGRVHEQFF. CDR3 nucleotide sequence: TGTGCCAGCAGTTCCCGGGACAGGGGTCGGGTGCATGAGCAGTTCTTC.

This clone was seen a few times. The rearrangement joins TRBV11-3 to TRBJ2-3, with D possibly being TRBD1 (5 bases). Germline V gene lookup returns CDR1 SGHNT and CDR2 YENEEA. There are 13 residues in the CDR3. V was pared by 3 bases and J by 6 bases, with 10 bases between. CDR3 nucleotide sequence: TGTGCCAGCAGCTTCAAAGGGGCTGATACGCAGTATTTT. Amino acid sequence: CASSFKGADTQYF.

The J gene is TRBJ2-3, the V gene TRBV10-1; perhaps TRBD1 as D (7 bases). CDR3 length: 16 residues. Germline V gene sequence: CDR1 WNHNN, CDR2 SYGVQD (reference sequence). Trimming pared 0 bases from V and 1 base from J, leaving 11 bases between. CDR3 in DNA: TGCGCCAGCAGTGAGTCTGGCAGGGGGGGCACAGATACGCAGTATTTT. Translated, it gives CASSESGRGGTDTQYF.

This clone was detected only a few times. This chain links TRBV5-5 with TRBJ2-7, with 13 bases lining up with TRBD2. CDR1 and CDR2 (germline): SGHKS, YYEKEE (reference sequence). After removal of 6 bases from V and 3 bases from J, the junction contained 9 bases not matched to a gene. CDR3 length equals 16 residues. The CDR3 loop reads CASTFGLAGALYEQYF. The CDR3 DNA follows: TGTGCCAGCACCTTTGGACTAGCGGGAGCCCTCTACGAGCAGTACTTC.

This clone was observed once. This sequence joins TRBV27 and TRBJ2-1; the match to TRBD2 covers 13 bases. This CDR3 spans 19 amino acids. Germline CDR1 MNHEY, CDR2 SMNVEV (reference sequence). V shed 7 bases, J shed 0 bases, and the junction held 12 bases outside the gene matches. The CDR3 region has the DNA TGTGCCAGCATGGGGACCGGACTAGCGGGAGCCGCCTCCTACAATGAGCAGTTCTTC. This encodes CASMGTGLAGAASYNEQFF.

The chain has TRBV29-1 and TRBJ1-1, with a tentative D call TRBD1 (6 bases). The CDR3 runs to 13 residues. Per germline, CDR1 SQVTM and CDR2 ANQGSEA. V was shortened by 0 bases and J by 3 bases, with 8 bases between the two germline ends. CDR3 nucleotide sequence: TGCAGCGTTGAAGAGAAGGGGGACACTGAAGCTTTCTTT. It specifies CSVEEKGDTEAFF.

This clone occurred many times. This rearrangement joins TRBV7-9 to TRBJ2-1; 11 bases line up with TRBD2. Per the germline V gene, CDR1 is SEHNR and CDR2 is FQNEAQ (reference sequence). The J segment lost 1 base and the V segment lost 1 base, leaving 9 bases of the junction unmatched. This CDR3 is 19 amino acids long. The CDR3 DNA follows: TGTGCCAGCAGCTTAGTTGGTGGTAGCGGGAGGGTATCCTACAATGAGCAGTTCTTC. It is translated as CASSLVGGSGRVSYNEQFF.

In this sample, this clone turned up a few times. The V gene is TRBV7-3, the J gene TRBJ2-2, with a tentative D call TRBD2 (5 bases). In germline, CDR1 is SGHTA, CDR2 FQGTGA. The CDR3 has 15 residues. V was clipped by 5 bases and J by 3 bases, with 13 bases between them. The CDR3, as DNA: TGTGCCAGCAGCACCGGACTGACTTACACCGGGGAGCTGTTTTTT. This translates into CASSTGLTYTGELFF. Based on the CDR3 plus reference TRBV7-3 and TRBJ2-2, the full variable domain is GAGVSQTPSNKVTEKGKYVELRCDPISGHTALYWYRQSLGQGPEFLIYFQGTGAADDSGLPNDRFFAVRPEGSVSTLKIQRTERGDSAVYLCASSTGLTYTGELFFGEGSRLTVL.